The entry that follows covers one TCR beta chain sequence. Antigen unknown. 5'RACE with constant-segment primers yielded barcoded, UMI-tagged TCR alpha and TCR beta cDNA libraries. TCRdb passed the 5' RACE reads through MiXCR, listing each CDR3 protein once. Here the sample spans roughly 370,000 distinct CDR3 sequences, roughly 15% being singletons. From germline, CDR1 is MNHEY and CDR2 SMNVEV (reference sequence). The V end was cut by 7 bases, the J end by 0 bases, with 7 bases between. The CDR3 consists of 13 residues. The sample belongs to a study of T-cell memory formation after mild COVID-19. About the study: The study found TCR clusters largely donor specific.

Points from the study as a whole: For contracting clones, CD4+ ones sat mainly in CM and EM, CD8+ in EMRA. Detection of some responders pre-infection suggested pre-existing cross-reactive memory T cells participated.

This receptor was identified in a man aged 18 to 29 who had mild COVID-19 (a few samples of this study predate the infection). Cell type and time point are not known. The source material was PBMCs or a T cell subset sorted from them (not recorded which). V and J are TRBV27 and TRBJ1-3; D is perhaps TRBD1 (6 bases). In DNA, the CDR3 is TGTGCCAGCAAGGACAGCTCTGGAAACACCATATATTTT. This gives the protein CASKDSSGNTIYF.